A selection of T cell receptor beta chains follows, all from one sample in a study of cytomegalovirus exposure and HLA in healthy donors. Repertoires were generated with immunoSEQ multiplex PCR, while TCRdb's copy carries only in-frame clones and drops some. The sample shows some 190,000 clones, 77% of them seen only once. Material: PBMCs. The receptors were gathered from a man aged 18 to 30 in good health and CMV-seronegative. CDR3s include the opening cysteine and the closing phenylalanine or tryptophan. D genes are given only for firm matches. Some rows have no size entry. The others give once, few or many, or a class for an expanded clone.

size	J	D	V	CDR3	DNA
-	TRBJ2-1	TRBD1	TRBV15	CATSGQKYNEQFF	TGTGCCACCTCGGGACAGAAATACAATGAGCAGTTCTTC
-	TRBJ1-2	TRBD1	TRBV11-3	CASSFGTGDDNGYTF	TGTGCCAGCAGCTTCGGGACAGGGGACGATAATGGCTACACCTTC
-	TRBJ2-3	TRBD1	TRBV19	CASTLAGGQGIDTQYF	TGTGCCAGTACTCTCGCCGGGGGACAGGGAATAGATACGCAGTATTTT
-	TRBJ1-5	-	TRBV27	CASSSGTNGRAQHF	TGTGCCAGCAGTTCCGGGACAAACGGGAGGGCCCAGCATTTT
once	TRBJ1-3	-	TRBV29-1	CSVEESAGGNTIYF	TGCAGCGTTGAAGAGTCCGCGGGAGGAAACACCATATATTTT
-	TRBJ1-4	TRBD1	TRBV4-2	CASSRTRDRGEKLFF	TGTGCCAGCAGCCGCACCCGGGACAGGGGAGAAAAACTGTTTTTT
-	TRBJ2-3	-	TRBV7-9	CASSSYREIDTQYF	TGTGCCAGCAGCTCTTATAGGGAGATAGATACGCAGTATTTT
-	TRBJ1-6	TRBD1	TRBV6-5	CASNQGALGNSPLHF	TGTGCCAGCAACCAGGGGGCGCTCGGAAATTCACCCCTCCACTTT
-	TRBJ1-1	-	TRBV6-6	CASRPLQGIAFF	TGTGCCAGCAGACCGTTACAGGGTATTGCTTTCTTT
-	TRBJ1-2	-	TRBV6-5	CASSSQENYGYTF	TGTGCCAGCAGTTCACAGGAAAACTATGGCTACACCTTC
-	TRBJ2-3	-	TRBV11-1	CASSTTGTGTQYF	TGTGCCAGCAGCACCACAGGGACGGGTACGCAGTATTTT
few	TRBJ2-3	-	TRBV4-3	CASSRSGLLSTDTQYF	TGCGCCAGCAGCCGGTCCGGACTTTTAAGCACAGATACGCAGTATTTT
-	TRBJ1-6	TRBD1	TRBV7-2	CASSLTPGGGSPLHF	TGTGCCAGCAGCTTGACTCCAGGGGGCGGCTCACCCCTCCACTTT
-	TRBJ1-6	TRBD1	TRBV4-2	CASSQPSTGGNSPLHF	TGTGCCAGCAGCCAACCTTCCACAGGGGGCAATTCACCCCTCCACTTT
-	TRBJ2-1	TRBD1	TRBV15	CATSRPPGQDYNEQFF	TGTGCCACCAGCAGACCTCCGGGACAGGACTACAATGAGCAGTTCTTC
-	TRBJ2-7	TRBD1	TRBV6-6	CASTYPGQGYEQYF	TGTGCCAGCACCTATCCGGGACAGGGCTACGAGCAGTACTTC
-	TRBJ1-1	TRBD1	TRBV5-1	CASSSTGQGAPEAFF	TGCGCCAGCAGCTCAACGGGACAGGGGGCCCCTGAAGCTTTCTTT
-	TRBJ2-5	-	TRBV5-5	CASRKGTGGLQETQYF	TGTGCCAGCAGAAAGGGAACGGGGGGCCTCCAAGAGACCCAGTACTTC
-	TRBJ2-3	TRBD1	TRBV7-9	CASSGTGSSDTQYF	TGTGCCAGCAGCGGGACAGGGTCATCCGATACGCAGTATTTT
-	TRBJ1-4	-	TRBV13	CASSLLQEGEKLFF	TGTGCCAGCAGCTTACTCCAGGAAGGTGAAAAACTGTTTTTT
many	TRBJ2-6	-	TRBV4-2	CASSQDGLSGANVLTF	TGTGCCAGCAGCCAAGATGGGCTCTCTGGGGCCAACGTCCTGACTTTC
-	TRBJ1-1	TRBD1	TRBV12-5	CASGGRGNMNTEAFF	TGTGCTAGTGGTGGCAGGGGGAACATGAACACTGAAGCTTTCTTT
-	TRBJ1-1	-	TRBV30	CAWRAGKAEAFF	TGTGCCTGGAGGGCAGGGAAGGCTGAAGCTTTCTTT
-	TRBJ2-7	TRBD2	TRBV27	CASSLAGGPSYEQYF	TGTGCCAGCAGTTTAGCGGGAGGGCCTTCCTACGAGCAGTACTTC
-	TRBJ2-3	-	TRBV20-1	CSATLQVAQYF	TGCAGTGCTACCCTCCAGGTGGCGCAGTATTTT
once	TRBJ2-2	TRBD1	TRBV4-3	CASSQDWERGLGDTGELFF	TGCGCCAGCAGCCAAGATTGGGAAAGGGGGCTAGGGGACACCGGGGAGCTGTTCTTT
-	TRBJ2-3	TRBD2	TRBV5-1	CASSTQLAGSWDTQYF	TGCGCCAGCAGCACCCAACTAGCGGGGTCGTGGGATACGCAGTATTTT
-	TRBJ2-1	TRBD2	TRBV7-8	CASSDPGLATYNEQFF	TGTGCCAGCAGCGACCCGGGACTAGCGACCTACAATGAGCAGTTCTTC
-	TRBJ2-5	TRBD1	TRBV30	CAWRIGQASWETQYF	TGTGCCTGGAGGATTGGACAGGCGTCGTGGGAGACCCAGTACTTC
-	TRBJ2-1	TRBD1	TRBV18	CASSPDRAHEQFF	TGTGCCAGCTCACCAGACAGGGCACATGAGCAGTTCTTC
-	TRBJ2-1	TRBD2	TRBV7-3	CASSLSGTSGNEQFF	TGTGCCAGCAGCTTATCGGGGACTAGCGGGAATGAGCAGTTCTTC
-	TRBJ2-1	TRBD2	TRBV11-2	CASSYSGAGGYNEQFF	TGTGCCAGCAGCTACAGCGGAGCGGGGGGGTACAATGAGCAGTTCTTC
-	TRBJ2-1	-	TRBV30	CALRERYNEQFF	TGTGCTCTCCGGGAGAGGTACAATGAGCAGTTCTTC
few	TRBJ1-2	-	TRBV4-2	CASSQDTGSKGYGYTF	TGTGCCAGCAGCCAAGATACAGGTTCAAAAGGCTATGGCTACACCTTC
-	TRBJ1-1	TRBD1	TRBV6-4	CASSETGRTEAFF	TGTGCCAGCAGTGAGACAGGGAGAACTGAAGCTTTCTTT
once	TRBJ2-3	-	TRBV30	CAWSAEGQSTDTQYF	TGTGCCTGGAGTGCGGAGGGACAGAGCACAGATACGCAGTATTTT
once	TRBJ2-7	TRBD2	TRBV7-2	CASSLAPGTSGARQYF	TGTGCCAGCAGCTTAGCGCCGGGGACTAGCGGGGCGAGGCAGTACTTC